These T cell receptor beta chains were read from a single sample in a study of CD8 T cells in Susac syndrome. TCRdb re-analysed the immunoSEQ multiplex PCR reads in MiXCR, keeping a single row per CDR3 protein. The sample consists of tens of thousands of distinct CDR3 sequences, over 85% of them appearing once. Sample: CD8+ T cells from PBMCs. These receptors all come from a human donor in good health. The CDR3 runs from the conserved cysteine through the conserved F or W. D genes are given only for firm matches. The size of a clone is reported for some rows only, either as once, few or many, or as a class for expanded clones.

v_gene	d_gene	abundance	j_gene	CDR3aa	CDR3nt
TRBV7-9	NA	few	TRBJ2-2	CASSLSENTGELFF	TGTGCCAGCAGCTTATCTGAGAACACCGGGGAGCTGTTTTTT
TRBV23-1	NA	NA	TRBJ2-2	CASSQSPGRELGGELFF	TGCGCCAGCAGTCAATCCCCAGGGCGGGAACTCGGCGGGGAGCTGTTTTTT
TRBV4-1	TRBD1	NA	TRBJ1-1	CASSQVPGGQVNTEAFF	TGCGCCAGCAGCCAAGTGCCAGGGGGCCAGGTAAACACTGAAGCTTTCTTT
TRBV28	TRBD2	NA	TRBJ2-3	CASRTPERETDTQYF	TGTGCCAGCAGGACCCCGGAGCGGGAGACAGATACGCAGTATTTT
TRBV18	TRBD1	NA	TRBJ2-7	CASSLSPRDRGSYEQYF	TGTGCCAGCTCACTCTCCCCCCGGGACAGGGGTTCCTACGAGCAGTACTTC
TRBV5-1	NA	once	TRBJ2-1	CASSLAGEESNEQFF	TGCGCCAGCAGCTTGGCGGGAGAGGAGTCGAATGAGCAGTTCTTC
TRBV5-1	NA	NA	TRBJ1-1	CASSLYETVKGQAFF	TGCGCCAGCAGCTTGTACGAGACAGTTAAAGGCCAGGCTTTCTTT
TRBV28	NA	NA	TRBJ1-5	CASTIGEVSNQPQHF	TGTGCCAGCACCATAGGGGAGGTTAGCAATCAGCCCCAGCATTTT
TRBV23-1	NA	NA	TRBJ1-5	CASSQARNQPQHF	TGCGCCAGCAGTCAAGCAAGAAATCAGCCCCAGCATTTT
TRBV11-2	NA	NA	TRBJ1-1	CASSLSWHTEAFF	TGTGCCAGCAGCTTATCATGGCACACTGAAGCTTTCTTT
TRBV5-1	NA	NA	TRBJ2-7	CASSLAEIGAYEQYF	TGCGCCAGCAGCTTGGCAGAAATAGGCGCCTACGAGCAGTACTTC
TRBV23-1	TRBD1	NA	TRBJ2-7	CASSQSVGTEYHEQYF	TGCGCCAGCAGTCAATCTGTTGGGACAGAGTACCACGAGCAGTACTTC
TRBV2	NA	NA	TRBJ2-7	CASSEGLIAYEQYF	TGTGCCAGCAGTGAGGGATTGATTGCCTACGAGCAGTACTTC
TRBV29-1	NA	NA	TRBJ2-7	CSVEVGPTYEQYF	TGCAGCGTTGAAGTGGGACCTACCTACGAGCAGTACTTC
TRBV7-9	NA	once	TRBJ2-1	CASSLGPSGGRNNEQFF	TGTGCCAGCAGCTTAGGGCCCTCGGGTGGCCGGAACAATGAGCAGTTCTTC
TRBV4-2	TRBD2	NA	TRBJ2-7	CASSQDSGSSYEQYF	TGTGCCAGCAGCCAAGATAGCGGGAGCTCCTACGAGCAGTACTTC
TRBV2	NA	NA	TRBJ2-5	CASSGQGKVEETQYF	TGTGCCAGCAGTGGCCAGGGGAAGGTAGAAGAGACCCAGTACTTC
TRBV5-6	NA	NA	TRBJ2-3	CASSSHISGGPDTQYF	TGTGCCAGCAGCTCTCACATTTCGGGGGGCCCAGATACGCAGTATTTT
TRBV29-1	TRBD1	NA	TRBJ1-4	CSACPGTGMGNEKLFF	TGCAGCGCCTGTCCCGGGACAGGGATGGGTAATGAAAAACTGTTTTTT
TRBV28	NA	NA	TRBJ2-7	CASTPFLGLLTYEQYF	TGTGCCAGCACCCCCTTTTTGGGGCTACTCACCTACGAGCAGTACTTC
TRBV5-6	TRBD2	NA	TRBJ2-7	CASSLPTSGTGEQYF	TGTGCCAGCAGCTTACCGACTAGCGGGACGGGCGAGCAGTACTTC
TRBV4-1	TRBD2	NA	TRBJ2-7	CASSQEWTSGIEQYF	TGCGCCAGCAGCCAAGAGTGGACTAGCGGGATAGAGCAGTACTTC
TRBV19	NA	NA	TRBJ1-5	CASSIPQGLSNQPQHF	TGTGCCAGTAGTATACCACAGGGTCTAAGCAATCAGCCCCAGCATTTT
TRBV7-2	NA	NA	TRBJ2-7	CASSLPFSYEQYF	TGTGCCAGCAGCCTCCCGTTCTCCTACGAGCAGTACTTC
TRBV11-3	TRBD2	NA	TRBJ2-1	CASSELAGVGEQFF	TGTGCCAGCAGCGAACTAGCGGGAGTCGGAGAGCAGTTCTTC
TRBV20-1	TRBD2	NA	TRBJ2-5	CSARRREGQETQYF	TGCAGTGCTAGAAGGCGGGAGGGCCAAGAGACCCAGTACTTC
TRBV6-5	NA	NA	TRBJ2-5	CASGISEETQYF	TGTGCCAGCGGAATTAGTGAGGAGACCCAGTACTTC
TRBV27	NA	NA	TRBJ1-1	CASKFSLSGNTEAFF	TGTGCCAGCAAATTCTCTCTTTCGGGGAACACTGAAGCTTTCTTT
TRBV24-1	NA	NA	TRBJ1-2	CATSDGQFGYGYTF	TGTGCCACCAGTGATGGACAGTTCGGCTATGGCTACACCTTC
TRBV4-2	NA	once	TRBJ1-5	CASSQAVRGDQPQHF	TGTGCCAGCAGCCAAGCGGTCCGAGGGGATCAGCCCCAGCATTTT
TRBV5-1	NA	NA	TRBJ2-2	CASSNGGNTGELFF	TGCGCCAGCAGTAACGGGGGGAACACCGGGGAGCTGTTTTTT
TRBV5-1	NA	NA	TRBJ1-1	CASSWDPGAVEAFF	TGCGCCAGCAGCTGGGATCCCGGGGCCGTTGAAGCTTTCTTT
TRBV29-1	TRBD2	few	TRBJ2-7	CSVLTGGSYEQYF	TGCAGCGTTCTTACGGGGGGTTCCTACGAGCAGTACTTC
TRBV20-1	NA	NA	TRBJ1-5	CSARDLGRGNQPQHF	TGCAGTGCTAGAGATCTAGGGAGGGGCAATCAGCCCCAGCATTTT
TRBV19	TRBD2	NA	TRBJ2-1	CASSMTGGPSEQFF	TGTGCCAGTAGTATGACGGGAGGGCCTAGTGAGCAGTTCTTC
TRBV29-1	NA	once	TRBJ2-1	CSVEAERPFPNNEQFF	TGCAGCGTTGAAGCCGAGAGGCCCTTCCCCAACAATGAGCAGTTCTTC
TRBV2	NA	NA	TRBJ2-2	CASNPGTRGELFF	TGTGCCAGCAATCCCGGGACGAGAGGGGAGCTGTTTTTT
TRBV27	TRBD2	NA	TRBJ2-7	CASHTSRELLDEQYF	TGTGCCAGTCATACCTCGCGGGAGCTCCTAGACGAGCAGTACTTC
TRBV5-5	NA	NA	TRBJ2-7	CASSSASYEQYF	TGTGCCAGCAGCTCGGCCTCCTACGAGCAGTACTTC
TRBV6-6	NA	NA	TRBJ2-7	CASSPDSLYEQYF	TGTGCCAGCAGTCCGGACAGTCTCTACGAGCAGTACTTC
TRBV4-1	NA	NA	TRBJ2-1	CASSQEGTSYNEQFF	TGCGCCAGCAGCCAAGAGGGGACCTCCTACAATGAGCAGTTCTTC